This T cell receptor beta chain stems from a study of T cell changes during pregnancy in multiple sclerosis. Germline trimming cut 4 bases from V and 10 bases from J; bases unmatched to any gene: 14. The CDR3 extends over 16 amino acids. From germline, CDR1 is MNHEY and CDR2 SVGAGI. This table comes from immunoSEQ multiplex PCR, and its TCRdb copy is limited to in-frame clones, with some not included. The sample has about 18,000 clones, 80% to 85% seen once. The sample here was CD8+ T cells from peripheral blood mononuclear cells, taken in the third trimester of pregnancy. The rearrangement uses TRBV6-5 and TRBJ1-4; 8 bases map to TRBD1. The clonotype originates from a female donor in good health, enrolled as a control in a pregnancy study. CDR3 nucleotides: TGTGCCAGCAGTTTCCTACCGCAGGGGGCAATAGGAAAACTGTTTTTT. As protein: CASSFLPQGAIGKLFF.